Below are 17 T cell receptor beta chains sequenced from a single sample in a study of T cell repertoires in cytomegalovirus infection. TCRdb reanalysed the reads using MiXCR and keeps one entry per CDR3 protein. The sample shows 80,000 to 130,000 distinct CDR3 sequences, about 25% of them seen only once. Source material: CD8+ T cells from PBMCs. The receptors derive from a human donor in good health (CMV status not recorded). Some clones in this sample may be carry-over from other donors' samples.

The chain couples TRBV12-5 to TRBJ2-4; D possibly corresponds to TRBD1 (5 bases). This CDR3 region has 17 residues. Germline CDR1 and CDR2: LGHNT and FRNRAP. With 2 bases removed from V and 9 bases from J, the gap between germline ends came to 23 bases. This chain's CDR3 is CASGLPTSGSPFAIQYF. The CDR3 nucleotides read TGTGCTAGTGGTTTGCCCACCTCAGGGTCCCCTTTTGCCATTCAGTACTTC.

This clonotype was picked up many times. The V and J genes are TRBV11-3 and TRBJ2-3; 12 bases fit TRBD2. The trim removed 5 bases at V and 2 bases at J, leaving 2 bases unmatched. The CDR3 runs to 15 residues. CDR1 is SGHNT, CDR2 YENEEA, per germline. The CDR3 nucleotides are TGTGCCAGCAGCCCTAGCGGGGGGGTCACAGATACGCAGTATTTT. It specifies CASSPSGGVTDTQYF.

The rearrangement joins TRBV6-6 to TRBJ1-1, with TRBD1 as a possible D gene (5 bases). The CDR3 consists of 18 residues. Germline V lookup: CDR1 MNHNY, CDR2 SVGAGI (reference sequence). V was cut by 0 bases and J by 0 bases, with 17 bases left in between. The CDR3 reads CASSYSPRVGQVNTEAFF. In DNA form, the CDR3 reads TGTGCCAGCAGTTACTCGCCTCGGGTGGGGCAAGTGAACACTGAAGCTTTCTTT.

This clonotype was observed a handful of times. This chain joins TRBV28 and TRBJ2-3, with TRBD2 identical over 10 bases. Germline V lookup: CDR1 MDHEN, CDR2 SYDVKM. The CDR3 spans 15 residues. V shed 6 bases, J shed 0 bases, and the junction held 3 bases outside the gene matches. CDR3 nucleotide sequence: TGTGCCAGCAGCACTAGCGGGATGAGCACAGATACGCAGTATTTT. Translating gives CASSTSGMSTDTQYF. Variable domain in full (rest from reference TRBV28 and TRBJ2-3): DVKVTQSSRYLVKRTGEKVFLECVQDMDHENMFWYRQDPGLGLRLIYFSYDVKMKEKGDIPEGYSVSREKKERFSLILESASTNQTSMYLCASSTSGMSTDTQYFGPGTRLTVL.

This clonotype was observed at least ten times. The genes are TRBV10-3 and TRBJ1-1; perhaps TRBD1 as D (5 bases). V gave up 6 bases and J gave up 1 base, with 9 bases separating them. Germline lookup yields CDR1 ENHRY and CDR2 SYGVKD. This CDR3 spans 13 amino acids. The CDR3 nucleotides read TGTGCCATCAGCGGAGGGGAGAACACTGAAGCTTTCTTT. It is translated as CAISGGENTEAFF.

The chain couples TRBV28 to TRBJ1-5; 7 bases fit TRBD1. CDR1 and CDR2 (germline): MDHEN, SYDVKM. This CDR3 region has 16 residues. Unmatched junction bases numbered 9, after V lost 7 bases and J lost 0 bases. In DNA form, the CDR3 reads TGTGCCAGCAAACGGACAGGCAGCTATAGCAATCAGCCCCAGCATTTT. It codes for CASKRTGSYSNQPQHF.

This clonotype occurred many times. The J gene is TRBJ2-7, the V gene TRBV7-9; D is uncertain. Between the trimmed V and J ends, which lost 2 bases and 2 bases, there was a span of 10 bases. Germline-derived CDR1 and CDR2 are SEHNR and FQNEAQ (reference sequence). The CDR3 covers 14 residues. This chain's CDR3 is CASSLNLPPYEQYF. The DNA of the CDR3 is TGTGCCAGCAGCTTAAACCTCCCGCCCTACGAGCAGTACTTC. The whole variable domain, filled in from reference TRBV7-9 and TRBJ2-7, reads DTGVSQNPRHKITKRGQNVTFRCDPISEHNRLYWYRQTLGQGPEFLTYFQNEAQLEKSRLLSDRFSAERPKGSFSTLEIQRTEQGDSAMYLCASSLNLPPYEQYFGPGTRLTVT.

The chain is built from TRBV20-1 and TRBJ2-7; D possibly corresponds to TRBD2 (5 bases). V lost 2 bases and J lost 4, with 15 bases in between. The CDR3 loop spans 14 amino acids. Looked up from germline, CDR1 is DFQATT and CDR2 is SNEGSKA (reference sequence). CDR3 sequence reads: CSARLATSGYEQYF. The CDR3 region has the DNA TGCAGTGCTAGATTAGCGACATCGGGATACGAGCAGTACTTC.

This clonotype came up many times. V is TRBV6-2 or TRBV6-3 and J is TRBJ2-7; 13 bases agree with TRBD2. Trimming cost V 6 bases and J 5 bases; bases outside gene matches: 10. Germline V lookup: CDR1 MNHEY, CDR2 SVGEGT. The CDR3 runs to 16 residues. CDR3 coding DNA: TGTGCCAGCAGCTACCGGACTAGCGGGAGTTCGGACGAGCAGTACTTC. Its protein is CASSYRTSGSSDEQYF.

The chain recombines TRBV20-1 with TRBJ2-3, with TRBD2 identical over 8 bases. This CDR3 has 16 residues. The V segment lost 7 bases and the J segment 5 bases; nucleotides outside the gene matches: 17. The V gene's germline CDR1 is DFQATT and CDR2 SNEGSKA (reference sequence). The CDR3 spells CSGRTPGLAGLDTQYF. CDR3 nucleotide sequence: TGCAGTGGGCGTACCCCGGGATTAGCGGGATTAGATACGCAGTATTTT.

Note on this clonotype: This may stem from a read error, because a much larger clone lies one nucleotide away. This chain joins TRBV7-6 and TRBJ1-1; D not resolved. CDR1 is SGHVS and CDR2 is FNYEAQ in the germline V gene. V was clipped by 6 bases and J by 4 bases, with 6 bases between them. The CDR3 has 11 amino acids. CDR3 in DNA: TGTGCCAGCAGTGTCGGCACTGAAGCTTTCTTT. Residues: CASSVGTEAFF.

This clonotype occurred many times. The genes are TRBV7-8 and TRBJ2-3; 13 bases are shared with TRBD2. CDR1 SGHVS and CDR2 FQNEAQ come from the germline V gene. The CDR3 has 16 residues. V dropped 5 bases and J dropped 5; count of bases not matched to a gene: 7. The CDR3: CASSLPTSGGLDTQYF. The CDR3 nucleotides are TGTGCCAGCAGCCTACCGACTAGCGGGGGGCTAGATACGCAGTATTTT.

The chain couples TRBV6-5 to TRBJ2-1; D unresolved. V was cut by 7 bases and J by 4 bases, with 8 bases left in between. Germline V gives CDR1 MNHEY, CDR2 SVGAGI. This CDR3 comprises 12 residues. CDR3 sequence reads: CASNSRYNEQFF. CDR3 sequence (DNA): TGTGCCAGCAATTCCCGATACAATGAGCAGTTCTTC.

The V and J genes are TRBV19 and TRBJ1-1, with D perhaps TRBD1 (5 bases). The V and J ends lost 9 bases and 4 bases respectively, with 12 bases between them. There are 12 residues in the CDR3. CDR1 is LNHDA, CDR2 SQIVND, per germline (reference sequence). CDR3 nucleotide sequence: TGTGCCAGCAGGATGGGGGGCACTGAAGCTTTCTTT. Amino acids: CASRMGGTEAFF.

Many counts were recorded for this clonotype. The V call is TRBV12-3 or TRBV12-4, the J call TRBJ2-7; D unclear. This CDR3 is built from 11 residues. V was pared by 2 bases and J by 7 bases, with 6 bases between. CDR3 residues: CASSLRREQYF. CDR3 coding DNA: TGTGCCAGCAGTTTACGAAGGGAGCAGTACTTC.

This clonotype has a count of ten or more. This sequence joins TRBV7-9 and TRBJ1-1; 8 bases fit TRBD1. J gave up 1 base and V 2 bases, and 3 bases lay outside the gene matches. Germline V CDR1 and CDR2: SEHNR, FQNEAQ (reference sequence). The CDR3 has 15 amino acids. DNA of the CDR3: TGTGCCAGCAGCTTAAACGGACAGGGGAACACTGAAGCTTTCTTT. Its protein is CASSLNGQGNTEAFF.

The chain carries TRBV19 and TRBJ2-1; TRBD2 aligns across 9 bases. Germline assignment: CDR1 LNHDA and CDR2 SQIVND (reference sequence). Trimming took 1 base from V and 3 from J; bases not matched to a gene: 1. The CDR3 length is 15 residues. The CDR3 nucleotides read TGTGCCAGTAGTATAGTAGCGGGAGACTACAATGAGCAGTTCTTC. Protein sequence: CASSIVAGDYNEQFF.